The T cell receptor (beta chain) under discussion was sequenced for a study of CXCR3-negative and CXCR3-positive naive CD8 T cells. Broader study findings: High diversity, comparable across both naive subsets, contrasted with much lower diversity in memory CD8+ cells.

The CDR3 has 19 residues. Germline lookup yields CDR1 LNHNV and CDR2 YYDKDF (reference sequence). A word on this clonotype: The antigen remains unidentified.

Sorting yielded triplicates of hundreds of thousands of cells for each CD8+ T cell subset. With UMI labels, 5' RACE was used to prepare the TRB cDNA libraries. TCRdb re-called the 5' RACE reads and gives one entry per CDR3 protein, without DNA. This sample's table reports 40,000 to 55,000 distinct CDR3 sequences. Sequenced material: naive CXCR3- CD8+ T cells from blood. As for subset: CD45RO-CCR7+CD27+CD95- naive CD8+ T cells lacking CXCR3 (TNR3-). The chain carries TRBV15 and TRBJ2-1; TCRdb outputs TRBD1, but without DNA this stays unchecked. This receptor was taken from a human donor in good health. Some clones in this sample may be carry-over from other donors' samples. CDR3 sequence: CATSRGGGGPRFSYNEQFF.